This is a list of T cell receptor beta chains from one sample in a study of identical twins. MiXCR was run by TCRdb on the 5' RACE reads, yielding one entry per CDR3 protein. The sample contains about 280,000 distinct CDR3 sequences, about 8.3% of which appear only once. The same sample was also studied in work on yellow fever vaccine responses in identical twins.

Sequencing was performed on memory (CD45RO+) T cells sorted from blood. These receptors originate from a woman between 18 and 30 years old in good health. The CDR3 runs from the conserved cysteine through the conserved F or W. Each record gives: D gene, clone size, V gene, J gene, CDR3 DNA, CDR3 protein. D genes are given only for firm matches. The size entry is marked missing in some rows and otherwise reads once, few, many or a size class.

TRBD2	-	TRBV9	TRBJ2-1	TGTGCCAGCAGCGTATTAGCGGGGGGGCACAATGAGCAGTTCTTC	CASSVLAGGHNEQFF
-	many	TRBV12-3/TRBV12-4	TRBJ2-2	TGTGCCAGCAGTTTATGGCCCGCCGGCGGGGAGCTGTTTTTT	CASSLWPAGGELFF
TRBD1	many	TRBV6-1	TRBJ1-4	TGTGCCAGCAGCGCCGGGACAGGACAAGAAAAACTGTTTTTT	CASSAGTGQEKLFF
-	-	TRBV12-3/TRBV12-4	TRBJ1-2	TGTGCCAGCAACGAGGGGGGTAACTATGGCTACACCTTC	CASNEGGNYGYTF
TRBD2	many	TRBV14	TRBJ2-7	TGTGCCAGCAGCCAGGGCTGGGGGGGAGTCAGCTACGAGCAGTACTTC	CASSQGWGGVSYEQYF
TRBD1	few	TRBV6-1	TRBJ2-2	TGTGCCAGCACCGAGGAGACAGGGAGTAATTCGAACACCGGGGAGCTGTTTTTT	CASTEETGSNSNTGELFF
TRBD1	-	TRBV4-1	TRBJ1-1	TGCGCCAGCAGACGGACAGGGGAGACTGAAGCTTTCTTT	CASRRTGETEAFF
TRBD1	many	TRBV6-1	TRBJ1-1	TGTGCCAGCAGATCAGGGGGAGTTTTTAAGATCGAAGCTTTCTTT	CASRSGGVFKIEAFF
TRBD1	few	TRBV5-1	TRBJ2-7	TGCGCCAGCAGCTGGGGGACAGCCCTCTACGAGCAGTACTTC	CASSWGTALYEQYF
TRBD1	many	TRBV5-1	TRBJ2-1	TGCGCCAGCAGCTTGGGCAAGGGGGCTGAGCAGTTCTTC	CASSLGKGAEQFF
TRBD2	-	TRBV11-2	TRBJ2-3	TGTGCCAGCAGCGCCCTACTAGCGGACACAGATACGCAGTATTTT	CASSALLADTDTQYF
-	few	TRBV11-1	TRBJ2-1	TGTGCCAGCAGCTTAGGGCGTGGTTTCGGTGAGCAGTTCTTC	CASSLGRGFGEQFF
-	few	TRBV5-4	TRBJ2-1	TGTGCCAGCAGCTTGGGCGGGACCTCCTACAATGAGCAGTTCTTC	CASSLGGTSYNEQFF
TRBD1	few	TRBV24-1	TRBJ2-2	TGTGCCACCAGTGATCTTCCTAGGGGACAGGGGGCCAACACCGGGGAGCTGTTTTTT	CATSDLPRGQGANTGELFF
TRBD1	many	TRBV12-3/TRBV12-4	TRBJ1-2	TGTGCCAGCAGCCAGGACAGGGCCTATGGCTACACCTTC	CASSQDRAYGYTF
-	few	TRBV10-3	TRBJ2-7	TGTGCCATCGCCGGTAGCTCCTACGAGCAGTACTTC	CAIAGSSYEQYF